This is a list of T cell receptor beta chains from one sample in a study of blood T cells in healthy people across ages. TCRdb independently ran MiXCR on the 5' RACE reads; one entry per CDR3 protein. The sample contains 590,000 or so distinct CDR3 sequences, approximately 30% of which appear only once. What was sequenced was blood. These receptors originate from a woman of 80 years or more in good health. CDR3s include the opening cysteine and the closing phenylalanine or tryptophan. A D gene is named only where the DNA matches it firmly. The size of a clone is reported for some rows only, either as once, few or many, or as a class for expanded clones.

D	J	size	V	DNA	CDR3
TRBD2	TRBJ2-3	-	TRBV20-1	TGCAGTGCGAGTCAGGGACTAGCGGGGTTAAAGACGCAGTATTTT	CSASQGLAGLKTQYF
TRBD1	TRBJ2-7	many	TRBV20-1	TGCAGTGCTCAACCCACAGGGGACGGCGAGCAGTACTTC	CSAQPTGDGEQYF
-	TRBJ2-5	many	TRBV4-3	TGCGCCAGCAGCCGAGAGACGAGAAGGACCCAGTACTTC	CASSRETRRTQYF
TRBD1	TRBJ2-3	-	TRBV7-2	TGTGCCAGCAGCACAAACAGGGGCACGAAAGATACGCAGTATTTT	CASSTNRGTKDTQYF
-	TRBJ1-1	few	TRBV12-3/TRBV12-4	TGTGCCAGCAGTCCCGGACGAGCCATGAACACTGAAGCTTTCTTT	CASSPGRAMNTEAFF
TRBD1	TRBJ2-1	-	TRBV6-6	TGTGCCAGCAGTTACAGGGACAGGGATAATGAGCAGTTCTTC	CASSYRDRDNEQFF
-	TRBJ1-5	-	TRBV15	TGTGCCACCAGCAGAGAGGCATTTCAGCCCCAGCATTTT	CATSREAFQPQHF
-	TRBJ1-4	many	TRBV7-9	TGTGCCAGCAGCCGCGGCGCAACTAATGAAAAACTGTTTTTT	CASSRGATNEKLFF
-	TRBJ2-1	many	TRBV7-2	TGTGCCAGCAGCCCCACGGGACTCGGGACGTACAATGAGCAGTTCTTC	CASSPTGLGTYNEQFF
TRBD1	TRBJ1-5	few	TRBV18	TGTGCCAGCTCACTCTCGGACAGGGGGCAGCCCCAGCATTTT	CASSLSDRGQPQHF
TRBD2	TRBJ2-1	-	TRBV20-1	TGCAGTGCTAGAACGTTTGGGCAGGGACTAAACAATGAGCAGTTCTTC	CSARTFGQGLNNEQFF
-	TRBJ1-2	many	TRBV20-1	TGCAGTGCTTTGGACAGACACACCCCCTATGGCTACACCTTC	CSALDRHTPYGYTF
TRBD1	TRBJ2-7	few	TRBV20-1	TGCAGTGCTCGGATGGACGGACAGGGGGCCGAGCAGTACTTC	CSARMDGQGAEQYF
-	TRBJ2-5	-	TRBV13	TGTGCCAGCAGCTTTCGGATCTACGAGCAGTGCTTC	CASSFRIYEQCF
-	TRBJ2-3	-	TRBV7-2	TGTGCCAGCAGCTTAGGGGGCGGGGGCCGTTACACAGATACGCAGTATTTT	CASSLGGGGRYTDTQYF
-	TRBJ1-5	many	TRBV2	TGTGCCAGCAGTTCCGATGGGGGAGGCAGACAGCCCCAGCATTTT	CASSSDGGGRQPQHF
-	TRBJ1-1	few	TRBV2	TGTGCAGACCACCGGGACACGAACACTGAAGCTTTCTTT	CADHRDTNTEAFF
TRBD1	TRBJ1-5	few	TRBV6-5	TGTGCCAGCAGCCACCGGGACAGGGGGCCTTATCAGCCCCAGCATTTT	CASSHRDRGPYQPQHF
TRBD1	TRBJ1-2	many	TRBV6-5	TGTGCCAGCAGTCCACAGGGGATCTATGGCTACACCTTC	CASSPQGIYGYTF
TRBD2	TRBJ2-5	-	TRBV20-1	TGCAGTGCTAGCCCCGGACTAGCGGGAGAACAAGAGACCCAGTACTTC	CSASPGLAGEQETQYF
-	TRBJ2-1	many	TRBV7-9	TGTGCCAGCAGCCCACCCGGAGGGAGACTAGAGCAGTTCTTC	CASSPPGGRLEQFF
-	TRBJ1-2	many	TRBV7-2	TGTGCCAGCAGCTTAGTCCCAGGGATGAACATGTTCTATGGCTACACCTTC	CASSLVPGMNMFYGYTF
-	TRBJ2-1	few	TRBV3-1	TGTGCCAGCAGCCAAAGGGGTAACAATGAGCAGTTCTTC	CASSQRGNNEQFF
TRBD2	TRBJ2-1	many	TRBV27	TGTGCCAGCAGTCGATTGGGACTAGCGGGGGAGGAGCAGTTCTTC	CASSRLGLAGEEQFF
TRBD2	TRBJ2-1	many	TRBV20-1	TGCAGTGCCGAGACTAGCGGGGGGCCGAGCTCCTACAATGAGCAGTTCTTC	CSAETSGGPSSYNEQFF
TRBD1	TRBJ2-7	many	TRBV18	TGTGCCAGCTCAACCTCGGGACAGGTGCGCGAGCAGTACTTC	CASSTSGQVREQYF
TRBD2	TRBJ2-3	many	TRBV10-3	TGTGCCATCAGGACTAGCGGGGGGCCAGATACGCAGTATTTT	CAIRTSGGPDTQYF
TRBD2	TRBJ2-2	few	TRBV27	TGTGCCAGCAGAGGGCAGGGAGGGACCGGGGAGCTGTTTTTT	CASRGQGGTGELFF
TRBD2	TRBJ2-7	few	TRBV20-1	TGCAGTGCGGGCGTAGCGGGGGGCCTCTCCTACGAGCAGTACTTC	CSAGVAGGLSYEQYF
-	TRBJ2-2	-	TRBV6-5	TGTGCCAGCAACAGAGGGGCCCTTAACACCGGGGAGCTGTTTTTT	CASNRGALNTGELFF
-	TRBJ1-5	many	TRBV10-3	TGTGCCATCAGTGCGGGCCTTAGCAATCAGCCCCAGCATTTT	CAISAGLSNQPQHF
TRBD1	TRBJ1-3	-	TRBV5-1	TGCGCCAGCAGCTTGGAGAACAGGGGCTCTGGAAACACCATATATTTT	CASSLENRGSGNTIYF
-	TRBJ2-1	-	TRBV7-2	TGTGCCAGCAGCCCCGGGGGTAGCGGCGTCTACAATGAGCAGTTCTTC	CASSPGGSGVYNEQFF
-	TRBJ2-7	-	TRBV6-2/TRBV6-3	TGTGCCAGCAGTTACTCTACGGGGCTCTACGAGCAGTACTTC	CASSYSTGLYEQYF
TRBD1	TRBJ2-7	many	TRBV7-2	TGTGCCAGCAGCCCAATGGGTCGACCGGGACAGGGGACCTACGAGCAGTACTTC	CASSPMGRPGQGTYEQYF
-	TRBJ1-2	many	TRBV20-1	TGCAGTGCTAGGGCACAGGGACTTGAGGGCTACACCTTC	CSARAQGLEGYTF
-	TRBJ2-7	-	TRBV20-1	TGCAGTGCTAGGGCCCTAGTTAGGAGGGCCGAAGAGCAGTACTTC	CSARALVRRAEEQYF
-	TRBJ2-7	many	TRBV11-2	TGTGCCAGCAGCTATCGTCCCACGGGACACAACTACGAGCAGTACTTC	CASSYRPTGHNYEQYF
-	TRBJ2-2	-	TRBV29-1	TGCAGCGTTGCCCGGGGCCCTTCCGCCGGGGAGCTGTTTTTT	CSVARGPSAGELFF
-	TRBJ1-1	-	TRBV5-4	TGTGCCAGCAGCTTGACTGTCGACCCGGGGGCTGAAGCTTTCTTT	CASSLTVDPGAEAFF
-	TRBJ2-5	once	TRBV6-6	TGTGCCAGCATCATACGGAACAGGGGCGGGGAGACCCAGCACTTC	CASIIRNRGGETQHF
TRBD2	TRBJ2-5	once	TRBV20-1	TGCAGTGCTAGAGGGGTTAGCGGGGACCAAGAGACCCAGTACTTC	CSARGVSGDQETQYF
-	TRBJ2-1	many	TRBV5-1	TGCGCCAGCAGCCCCTGGACGGCGTTGGGGTACAATGAGCAGTTCTTC	CASSPWTALGYNEQFF